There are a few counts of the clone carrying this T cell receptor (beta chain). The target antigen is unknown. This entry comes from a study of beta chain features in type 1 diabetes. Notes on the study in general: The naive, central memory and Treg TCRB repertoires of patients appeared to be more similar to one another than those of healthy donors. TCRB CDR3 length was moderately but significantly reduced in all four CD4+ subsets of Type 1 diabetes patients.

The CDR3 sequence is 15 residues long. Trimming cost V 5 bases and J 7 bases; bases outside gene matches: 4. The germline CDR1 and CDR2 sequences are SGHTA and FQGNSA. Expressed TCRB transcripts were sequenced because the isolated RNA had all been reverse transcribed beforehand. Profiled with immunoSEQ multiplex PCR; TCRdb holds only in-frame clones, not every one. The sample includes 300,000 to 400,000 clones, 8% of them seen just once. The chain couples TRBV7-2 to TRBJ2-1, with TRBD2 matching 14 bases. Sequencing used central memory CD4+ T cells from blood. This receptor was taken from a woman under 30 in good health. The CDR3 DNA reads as TGTGCCAGCAGCGGGACTAGCGGGAGAGGAAATGAGCAGTTCTTC. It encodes CASSGTSGRGNEQFF.